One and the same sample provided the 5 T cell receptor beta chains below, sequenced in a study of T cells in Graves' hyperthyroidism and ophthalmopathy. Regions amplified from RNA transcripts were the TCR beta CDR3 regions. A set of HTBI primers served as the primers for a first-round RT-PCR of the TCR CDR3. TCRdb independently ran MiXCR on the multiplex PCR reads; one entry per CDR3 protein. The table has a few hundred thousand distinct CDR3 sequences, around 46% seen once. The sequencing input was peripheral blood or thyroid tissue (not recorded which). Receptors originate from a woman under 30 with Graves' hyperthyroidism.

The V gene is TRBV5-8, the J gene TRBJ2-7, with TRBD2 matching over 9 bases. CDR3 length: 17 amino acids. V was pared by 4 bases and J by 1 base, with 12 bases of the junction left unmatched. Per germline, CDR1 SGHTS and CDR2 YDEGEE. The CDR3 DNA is TGTGCCAGCAGCCCCCGTGGTGTTAGCGGGAGTTCCTACGAGCAGTACTTC. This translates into CASSPRGVSGSSYEQYF.

The CDR3 region has the DNA TGTGCCAGTAGTGTCAGGGGGCTTAATGAAAAACTGTTTTTT. This encodes CASSVRGLNEKLFF. V usage is TRBV19 and J usage is TRBJ1-4; 8 bases are shared with TRBD1. V shed 5 bases and J 4 bases; nucleotides not matched to a gene: 3. Germline CDR1 is LNHDA and CDR2 is SQIVND (reference sequence). CDR3 length: 14 residues.

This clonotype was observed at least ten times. Here the CDR3 reads CASSSLAGLTGELFF. The CDR3 DNA is TGTGCCAGCAGCTCACTAGCGGGCCTCACCGGGGAGCTGTTTTTT. The chain has TRBV3-1 and TRBJ2-2; TRBD2 matches 9 bases. The germline V gene has CDR1 LGHDT and CDR2 YNNKEL (reference sequence). The CDR3 covers 15 residues. J gave up 4 bases and V 5 bases, and 5 bases lay outside the gene matches.

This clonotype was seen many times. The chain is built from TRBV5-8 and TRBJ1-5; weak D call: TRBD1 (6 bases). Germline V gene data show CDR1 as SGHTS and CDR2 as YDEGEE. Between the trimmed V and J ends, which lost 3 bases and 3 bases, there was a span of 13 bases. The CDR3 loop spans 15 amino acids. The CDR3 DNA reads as TGTGCCAGCAGCTACAGAGGGGGGAACAATCAGCCCCAGCATTTT. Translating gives CASSYRGGNNQPQHF.

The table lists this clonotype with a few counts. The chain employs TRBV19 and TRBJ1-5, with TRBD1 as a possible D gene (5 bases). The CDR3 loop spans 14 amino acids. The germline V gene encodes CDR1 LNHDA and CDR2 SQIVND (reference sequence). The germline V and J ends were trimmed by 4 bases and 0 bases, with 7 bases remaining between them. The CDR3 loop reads CASSRQHSNQPQHF. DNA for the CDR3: TGTGCCAGTAGTAGACAGCATAGCAATCAGCCCCAGCATTTT.